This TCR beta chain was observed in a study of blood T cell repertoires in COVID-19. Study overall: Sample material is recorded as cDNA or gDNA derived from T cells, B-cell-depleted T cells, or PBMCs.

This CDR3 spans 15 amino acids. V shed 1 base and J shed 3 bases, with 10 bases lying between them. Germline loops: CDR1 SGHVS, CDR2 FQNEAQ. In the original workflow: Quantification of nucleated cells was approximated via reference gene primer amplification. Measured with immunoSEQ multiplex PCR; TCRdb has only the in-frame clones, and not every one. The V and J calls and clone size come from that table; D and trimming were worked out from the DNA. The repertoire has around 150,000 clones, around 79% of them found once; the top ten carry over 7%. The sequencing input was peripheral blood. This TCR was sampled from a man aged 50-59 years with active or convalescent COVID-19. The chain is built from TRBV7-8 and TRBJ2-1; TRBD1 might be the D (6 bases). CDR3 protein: CASSLVGAFYNEQFF. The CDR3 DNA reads TGTGCCAGCAGCTTAGTGGGGGCTTTCTACAATGAGCAGTTCTTC.